Below are 15 T cell receptor beta chains sequenced from a single sample in a study of STAT5B mutations in CD4+ large granular lymphocyte leukemia. This table comes from immunoSEQ multiplex PCR, and its TCRdb copy is limited to in-frame clones, with some not included. The table shows tens of thousands of clones, with just under 75% occurring only once. The sample was CD4+ T cells from blood buffy coats. The source of these receptors is a human donor in good health.

The V and J genes are TRBV7-9 and TRBJ2-1; TRBD2 is a possible D gene (5 bases). This CDR3 has 14 amino acids. Looked up from germline, CDR1 is SEHNR and CDR2 is FQNEAQ (reference sequence). V lost 4 bases and J 9 bases, leaving 16 bases between the germline ends. Here the CDR3 reads CASSSQSGVGEQFF. The CDR3 bases are TGTGCCAGCAGCTCTCAGTCCGGGGTGGGTGAGCAGTTCTTC.

This chain uses TRBV6-5 with TRBJ2-1, with a weak D call TRBD1 (5 bases). The CDR3 spans 15 residues. V lost 6 bases and J lost 2, with 14 bases in between. CDR1 and CDR2 (germline): MNHEY, SVGAGI. CDR3 residues: CASSSGFSPYNEQFF. In DNA, the CDR3 is TGTGCCAGCAGCTCAGGGTTCTCCCCCTACAATGAGCAGTTCTTC.

The gene calls are TRBV5-4 and TRBJ2-7; D not resolved. Germline-derived CDR1 and CDR2 are SGHNT and YYREEE (reference sequence). The CDR3 has 14 residues. Trimming took 0 bases from V and 1 from J, leaving 8 bases between them. The DNA for the CDR3 is TGTGCCAGCAGCTTGGAACTGGTTTCCTACGAGCAGTACTTC. Protein: CASSLELVSYEQYF.

A single count supports this clone. The rearrangement uses TRBV4-2 and TRBJ2-1; 10 nucleotides align to TRBD1. This CDR3 region has 16 residues. Germline V gives CDR1 LGHNA, CDR2 YNFKEQ. The V and J ends lost 1 base and 7 bases, in that order; junction bases with no gene match: 7. The CDR3 region is CASSQGGDRGKNEQFF. The CDR3 DNA reads TGTGCCAGCAGCCAAGGAGGGGACAGGGGAAAAAATGAGCAGTTCTTC.

This clone was recorded only once. The V and J genes are TRBV5-5 and TRBJ2-1, with 7 bases that match TRBD1. V lost 1 base, J lost 4 bases, and 5 bases stayed unmatched. From germline, CDR1 is SGHKS and CDR2 YYEKEE (reference sequence). The CDR3 sequence is 15 residues long. CDR3 protein: CASSLRDSTYNEQFF. The CDR3, as DNA: TGTGCCAGCAGCTTGCGGGACAGCACGTACAATGAGCAGTTCTTC.

The gene calls are TRBV10-3 and TRBJ2-5, with 8 bases identical to TRBD1. CDR1 is ENHRY and CDR2 is SYGVKD in the germline V gene. The CDR3 loop spans 15 amino acids. V dropped 4 bases and J dropped 4; count of bases not matched to a gene: 8. CDR3 sequence: CAISGSDRVRETQYF. The CDR3, as DNA: TGTGCCATCAGTGGTTCGGACAGGGTCCGAGAGACCCAGTACTTC.

This clone has a single count. The genes are TRBV30 and TRBJ2-7; possible D gene TRBD2, 6 bases. CDR3 size: 12 residues. Per germline, CDR1 GTSNPN and CDR2 SVGIG (reference sequence). V was trimmed by 5 bases and J by 3 bases, leaving 11 bases between them. For the CDR3, the DNA is TGTGCCTGGGGCGGGGACCTCTACGAGCAGTACTTC. Its translation: CAWGGDLYEQYF.

This chain connects TRBV7-2 to TRBJ2-1; D unclear. Germline V gene sequence: CDR1 SGHTA, CDR2 FQGNSA. This CDR3 is 14 amino acids long. V lost 1 base and J 6 bases, leaving 10 bases between the germline ends. This CDR3 is CASSLVRSGNEQFF. CDR3 bases: TGTGCCAGCAGCTTAGTCCGCTCCGGCAATGAGCAGTTCTTC.

V gene TRBV6-1 combines with J gene TRBJ1-5; D unclear. The V gene's germline CDR1 is MNHNS and CDR2 SASEGT. CDR3 length equals 11 residues. V was trimmed by 5 bases and J by 4 bases, leaving 3 bases between them. The CDR3 coding sequence is TGTGCCAGCAGTAATAATCAGCCCCAGCATTTT. Encoded protein: CASSNNQPQHF.

This clone is a singleton in its sample. This chain links TRBV5-4 with TRBJ1-2, with D tentatively TRBD1 (6 bases). This CDR3 is 14 amino acids long. V was clipped by 2 bases and J by 2 bases, with 10 bases between them. Germline assignment: CDR1 SGHNT and CDR2 YYREEE (reference sequence). The CDR3 region is CASSLQGKNYGYTF. In DNA form, the CDR3 reads TGTGCCAGCAGCTTACAGGGAAAAAACTATGGCTACACCTTC.

J is TRBJ2-5 and V is TRBV6-5; TRBD1 agrees at 7 bases. J lost 5 bases, V lost 2 bases, and 8 bases had no gene match. The germline V gene has CDR1 MNHEY and CDR2 SVGAGI. The CDR3 loop spans 15 amino acids. The DNA for the CDR3 is TGTGCCAGCAGTTACGGCGACAGGGCGGGTGAGACCCAGTACTTC. This sequence encodes CASSYGDRAGETQYF.

CDR3 nucleotides: TGCGCCAGCTGGCGACAGGGAAGTTATGGAAACACCATATATTTT. This encodes CASWRQGSYGNTIYF. The V and J genes are TRBV23-1 and TRBJ1-3; 7 bases match TRBD1. TRBV23-1 is an ORF; its function is uncertain. V was pared by 8 bases and J by 3 bases, with 10 bases of the junction left unmatched. This CDR3 is built from 15 residues.

This clone was detected a few times. V and J are TRBV2 and TRBJ1-6, with D perhaps matching TRBD1 (6 bases). CDR1 SNHLY and CDR2 FYNNEI come from the germline V gene. The CDR3 contains 13 residues. Trimming shortened V by 6 bases and J by 6 bases, and 9 bases separated the two germline ends. The CDR3 sequence is CASRQGSNSPLHF. CDR3 bases: TGTGCCAGCAGACAGGGTAGTAATTCACCCCTCCACTTT. Based on the CDR3 plus reference TRBV2 and TRBJ1-6, the full variable domain is EPEVTQTPSHQVTQMGQEVILRCVPISNHLYFYWYRQILGQKVEFLVSFYNNEISEKSEIFDDQFSVERPDGSNFTLKIRSTKLEDSAMYFCASRQGSNSPLHFGNGTRLTVT.

The chain couples TRBV7-2 to TRBJ1-2; no reliable D call. Germline V gene lookup returns CDR1 SGHTA and CDR2 FQGNSA. Trimming took off 2 bases at V and 2 bases at J, with 15 bases between the two ends. The CDR3 covers 16 residues. DNA of the CDR3: TGTGCCAGCAGCTTAAGTCCGGCGAGGAGCAACTATGGCTACACCTTC. Translated, it gives CASSLSPARSNYGYTF.

This clone was recorded only once. The chain couples TRBV7-9 to TRBJ1-5, with D unclear. There are 15 residues in the CDR3. The germline V gene encodes CDR1 SEHNR and CDR2 FQNEAQ (reference sequence). V dropped 1 base and J dropped 5 bases, with 12 bases sitting between them. For the CDR3, the DNA is TGTGCCAGCAGCTTAGGAGGGCATCTGGATCAGCCCCAGCATTTT. It translates to CASSLGGHLDQPQHF.